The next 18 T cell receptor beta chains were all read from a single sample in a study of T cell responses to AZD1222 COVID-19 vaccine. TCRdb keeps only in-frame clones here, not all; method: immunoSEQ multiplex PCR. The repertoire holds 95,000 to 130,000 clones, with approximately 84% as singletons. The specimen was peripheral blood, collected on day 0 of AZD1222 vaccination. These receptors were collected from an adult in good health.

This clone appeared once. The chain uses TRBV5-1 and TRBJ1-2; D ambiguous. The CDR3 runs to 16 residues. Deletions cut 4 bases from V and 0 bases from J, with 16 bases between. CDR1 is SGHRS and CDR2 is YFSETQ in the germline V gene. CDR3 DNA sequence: TGCGCCAGCAGCCTGGAGCCGACAAAGACTAACTATGGCTACACCTTC. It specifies CASSLEPTKTNYGYTF.

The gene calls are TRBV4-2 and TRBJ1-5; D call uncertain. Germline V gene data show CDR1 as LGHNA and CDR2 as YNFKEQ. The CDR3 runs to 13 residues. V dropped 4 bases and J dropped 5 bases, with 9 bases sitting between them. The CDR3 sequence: CASSPFRDQPQHF. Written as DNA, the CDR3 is TGTGCCAGCAGCCCTTTTAGAGATCAGCCCCAGCATTTT.

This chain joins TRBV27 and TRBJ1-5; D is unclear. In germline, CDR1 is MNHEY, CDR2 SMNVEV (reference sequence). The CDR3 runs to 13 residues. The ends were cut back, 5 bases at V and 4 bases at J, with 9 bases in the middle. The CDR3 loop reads CASSDMLNQPQHF. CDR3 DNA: TGTGCCAGCAGTGACATGTTAAATCAGCCCCAGCATTTT.

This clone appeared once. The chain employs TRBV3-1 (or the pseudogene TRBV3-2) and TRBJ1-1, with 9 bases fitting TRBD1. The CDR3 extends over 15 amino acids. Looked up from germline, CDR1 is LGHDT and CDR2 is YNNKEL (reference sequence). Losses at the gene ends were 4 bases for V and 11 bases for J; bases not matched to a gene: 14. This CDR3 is CASSPWDRAPFAAFF. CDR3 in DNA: TGTGCCAGCAGCCCCTGGGACAGGGCCCCGTTTGCGGCTTTCTTT.

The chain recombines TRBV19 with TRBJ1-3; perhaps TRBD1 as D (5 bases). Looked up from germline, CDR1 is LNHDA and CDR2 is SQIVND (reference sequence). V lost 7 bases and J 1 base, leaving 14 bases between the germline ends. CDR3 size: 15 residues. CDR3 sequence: CASMTLEGSGNTIYF. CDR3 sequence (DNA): TGTGCCAGTATGACCCTCGAGGGGTCTGGAAACACCATATATTTT.

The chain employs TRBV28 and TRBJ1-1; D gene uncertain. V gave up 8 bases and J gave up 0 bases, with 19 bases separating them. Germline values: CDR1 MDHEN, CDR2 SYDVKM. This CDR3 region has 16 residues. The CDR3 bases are TGTGCCAGCTCCTCTGGGTTCCCCCCGATGAACACTGAAGCTTTCTTT. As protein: CASSSGFPPMNTEAFF.

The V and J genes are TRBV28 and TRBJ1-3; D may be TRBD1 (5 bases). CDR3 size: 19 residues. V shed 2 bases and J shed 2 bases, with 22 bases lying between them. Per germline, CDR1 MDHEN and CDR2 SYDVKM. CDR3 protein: CASSLAPSLRGVAGNTIYF. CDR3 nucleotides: TGTGCCAGCAGTTTAGCACCCTCTCTCCGGGGGGTCGCTGGAAACACCATATATTTT.

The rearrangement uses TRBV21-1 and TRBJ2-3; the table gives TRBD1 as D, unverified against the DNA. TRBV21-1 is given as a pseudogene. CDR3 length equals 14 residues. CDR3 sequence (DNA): TGTGCCACCAGGAGGTACAGGGGGACAGATACGCAGTATTTT. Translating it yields CATRRYRGTDTQYF.

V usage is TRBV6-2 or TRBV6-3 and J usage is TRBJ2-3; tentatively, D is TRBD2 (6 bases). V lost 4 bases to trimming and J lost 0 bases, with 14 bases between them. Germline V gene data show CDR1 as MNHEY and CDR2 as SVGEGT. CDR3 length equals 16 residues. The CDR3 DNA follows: TGTGCCAGCAGTTTCCGCTTAGCGGATAGCACAGATACGCAGTATTTT. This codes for CASSFRLADSTDTQYF.

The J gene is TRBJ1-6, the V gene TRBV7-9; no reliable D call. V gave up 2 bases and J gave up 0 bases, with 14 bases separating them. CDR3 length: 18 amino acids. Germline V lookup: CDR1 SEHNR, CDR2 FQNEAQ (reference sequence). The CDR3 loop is CASSLIRQESSYNSPLHF. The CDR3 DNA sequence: TGTGCCAGCAGCTTAATTAGGCAGGAGAGCTCCTATAATTCACCCCTCCACTTT.

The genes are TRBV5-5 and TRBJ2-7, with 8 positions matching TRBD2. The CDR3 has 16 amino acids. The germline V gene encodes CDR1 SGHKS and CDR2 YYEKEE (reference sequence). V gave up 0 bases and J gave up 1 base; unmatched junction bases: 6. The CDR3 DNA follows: TGTGCCAGCAGCTTGGTGTTGGGACTAGTGTCCTACGAGCAGTACTTC. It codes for CASSLVLGLVSYEQYF. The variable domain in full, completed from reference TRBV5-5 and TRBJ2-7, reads DAGVTQSPTHLIKTRGQQVTLRCSPISGHKSVSWYQQVLGQGPQFIFQYYEKEERGRGNFPDRFSARQFPNYSSELNVNALLLGDSALYLCASSLVLGLVSYEQYFGPGTRLTVT.

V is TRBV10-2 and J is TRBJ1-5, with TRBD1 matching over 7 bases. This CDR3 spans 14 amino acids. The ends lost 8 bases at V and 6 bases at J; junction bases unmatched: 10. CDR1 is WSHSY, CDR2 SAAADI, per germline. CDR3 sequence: CASRREGAGQPQHF. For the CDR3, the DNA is TGCGCCAGCCGGCGGGAGGGGGCAGGTCAGCCCCAGCATTTT.

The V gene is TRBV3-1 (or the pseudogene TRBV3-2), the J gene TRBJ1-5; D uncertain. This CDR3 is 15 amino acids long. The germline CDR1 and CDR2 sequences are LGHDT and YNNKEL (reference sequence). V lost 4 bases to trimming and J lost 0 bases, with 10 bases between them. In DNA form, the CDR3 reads TGTGCCAGCAGCCCCTCCCCCAATAGCAATCAGCCCCAGCATTTT. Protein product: CASSPSPNSNQPQHF.

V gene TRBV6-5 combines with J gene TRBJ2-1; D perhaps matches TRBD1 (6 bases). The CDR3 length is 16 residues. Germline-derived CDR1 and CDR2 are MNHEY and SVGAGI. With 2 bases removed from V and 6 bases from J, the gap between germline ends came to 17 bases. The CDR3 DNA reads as TGTGCCAGCAGTTACAGAACAGGGCCTCTCGTCAATGAGCAGTTCTTC. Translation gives CASSYRTGPLVNEQFF.

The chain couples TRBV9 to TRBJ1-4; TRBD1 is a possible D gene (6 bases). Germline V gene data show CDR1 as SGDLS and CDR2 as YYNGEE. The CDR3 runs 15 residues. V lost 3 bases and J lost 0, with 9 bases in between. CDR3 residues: CASSGRTATNEKLFF. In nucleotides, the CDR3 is TGTGCCAGCAGCGGCCGGACAGCAACTAATGAAAAACTGTTTTTT.

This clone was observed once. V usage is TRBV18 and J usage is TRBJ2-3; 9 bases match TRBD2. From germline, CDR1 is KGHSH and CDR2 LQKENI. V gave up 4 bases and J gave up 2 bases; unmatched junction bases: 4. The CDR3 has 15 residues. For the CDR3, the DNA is TGTGCCAGCTCACATCCTAGCGGGGACACAGATACGCAGTATTTT. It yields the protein CASSHPSGDTDTQYF.

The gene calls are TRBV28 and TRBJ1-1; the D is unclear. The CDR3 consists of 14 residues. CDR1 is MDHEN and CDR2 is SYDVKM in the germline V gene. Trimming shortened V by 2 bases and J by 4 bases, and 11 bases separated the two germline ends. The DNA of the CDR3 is TGTGCCAGCAGTTTAACACCTGGGGTCACTGAAGCTTTCTTT. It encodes CASSLTPGVTEAFF.

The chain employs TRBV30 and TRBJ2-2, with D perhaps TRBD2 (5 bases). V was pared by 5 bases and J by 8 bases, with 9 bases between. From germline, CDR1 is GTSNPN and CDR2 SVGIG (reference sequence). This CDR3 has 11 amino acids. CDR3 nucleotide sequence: TGTGCCTGGTCATCGGGAGGGGAGCTGTTTTTT. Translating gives CAWSSGGELFF.